This T cell receptor (beta chain) was recorded in a study of technical replicates of blood from a few donors. TCRdb keeps only in-frame clones here, not all; method: immunoSEQ multiplex PCR. The sample has about 94,000 clones, approximately 95% seen once. This CDR3 is built from 16 residues. Germline CDR1 reads SGHRS; CDR2 reads YFSETQ. Trimming pared 4 bases from V and 4 bases from J, leaving 17 bases between. The chain joins TRBV5-1 to TRBJ2-2; TRBD2 is a possible D gene (6 bases). The clonotype originates from a human donor in good health. The sequenced material came from T cells isolated from PBMCs. CDR3 loop: CASSPGVRVSTGELFF. The DNA of the CDR3 is TGCGCCAGCAGCCCGGGGGTCCGGGTCAGCACCGGGGAGCTGTTTTTT.